A selection of T cell receptor beta chains follows, all from one sample in a study of cytomegalovirus exposure and HLA in healthy donors. Libraries were prepared by immunoSEQ multiplex PCR; TCRdb keeps only in-frame clonotypes and omits some of them. Among 200,000 to 300,000 clones, approximately 86% were seen once, and the ten largest hold around 1.2%. The sample was PBMCs. Receptor source: a woman aged 25 to 39 in good health and CMV-seropositive. Each CDR3 is given with its conserved first and last residue. D genes are given only for firm matches. Size is omitted from some rows. Given values are once, few, many or a class for expanded clones.

V	D	J	length	size	CDR3	DNA
TRBV30	.	TRBJ1-1	13	.	CAWSVLSNTEAFF	TGTGCCTGGAGTGTACTTAGCAACACTGAAGCTTTCTTT
TRBV27	TRBD2	TRBJ2-1	15	.	CASKLAGGPNNEQFF	TGTGCCAGCAAGCTAGCGGGAGGCCCCAACAATGAGCAGTTCTTC
TRBV4-1	TRBD1	TRBJ1-3	14	few	CASSPGQGGNTIYF	TGCGCCAGCAGCCCCGGACAGGGGGGAAACACCATATATTTT
TRBV2	.	TRBJ2-3	17	.	CASSESSSRVRSDTQYF	TGTGCCAGCAGTGAAAGTTCCAGCCGGGTGAGGTCAGATACGCAGTATTTT
TRBV10-3	TRBD1	TRBJ1-2	16	.	CAIGQGDSLANYGYTF	TGTGCCATCGGACAGGGGGATAGTTTGGCTAACTATGGCTACACCTTC
TRBV7-9	.	TRBJ1-1	13	.	CASRSTGPAEAFF	TGTGCCAGCAGGTCAACAGGTCCCGCCGAAGCTTTCTTT
TRBV4-1	TRBD1	TRBJ2-7	15	few	CASSLGQGSSYEQYF	TGCGCCAGCAGCCTCGGACAGGGTTCCTCCTACGAGCAGTACTTC
TRBV5-8	TRBD1	TRBJ1-4	14	.	CASSLGQGNEKLFF	TGTGCCAGCAGCTTGGGACAGGGGAATGAAAAACTGTTTTTT
TRBV23-1	TRBD2	TRBJ2-1	15	once	CASILLADSYNEQFF	TGCGCCAGCATTCTACTAGCGGACTCCTACAATGAGCAGTTCTTC
TRBV11-2	TRBD1	TRBJ1-4	19	.	CASSSGYGTGDSTNEKLFF	TGTGCCAGCAGCTCGGGATACGGGACAGGGGATTCAACTAATGAAAAACTGTTTTTT
TRBV11-2	.	TRBJ1-2	17	.	CASSEPSGTRTIDGYTF	TGTGCCAGCAGCGAGCCCTCCGGGACACGGACGATCGACGGCTACACCTTC
TRBV2	.	TRBJ2-2	13	.	CATRWLVTGELFF	TGTGCCACCCGCTGGCTGGTGACCGGGGAGCTGTTTTTT
TRBV7-9	.	TRBJ1-3	18	.	CASSLIFSGGSSGNTIYF	TGTGCCAGCAGCTTAATATTTTCGGGGGGATCCTCTGGAAACACCATATATTTT
TRBV20-1	.	TRBJ2-3	11	.	CSAESRDTQYF	TGCAGTGCTGAGAGTAGAGATACGCAGTATTTT
TRBV19	TRBD2	TRBJ2-7	15	.	CASSSKASGGDEQYF	TGTGCCAGTAGTTCTAAGGCTAGCGGGGGGGACGAGCAGTACTTC
TRBV15	.	TRBJ1-5	15	.	CATSRAINTDQPQHF	TGTGCCACCAGCAGAGCTATTAATACCGATCAGCCCCAGCATTTT
TRBV6-1	.	TRBJ2-7	15	.	CASSEGGAGTDEQYF	TGTGCCAGCAGTGAGGGGGGGGCGGGCACTGACGAGCAGTACTTC
TRBV18	TRBD2	TRBJ2-7	14	.	CASSTGTKSYEQYF	TGTGCCAGCTCAACCGGGACTAAAAGCTACGAGCAGTACTTC
TRBV9	.	TRBJ2-5	15	.	CASSVAPGPQETQYF	TGTGCCAGCAGCGTAGCTCCAGGGCCACAAGAGACCCAGTACTTC
TRBV28	TRBD1	TRBJ1-5	14	.	CASSTGGGDQPQHF	TGTGCCAGCAGTACGGGAGGGGGCGATCAGCCCCAGCATTTT
TRBV11-2	TRBD2	TRBJ2-7	16	.	CASSRLAGLGPYEQYF	TGTGCCAGCAGCCGGCTAGCGGGCTTAGGACCTTACGAGCAGTACTTC
TRBV18	.	TRBJ2-2	14	.	CASSPGTNTGELFF	TGTGCCAGCTCACCAGGGACTAACACCGGGGAGCTGTTTTTT
TRBV6-5	.	TRBJ1-4	15	.	CASSREGATNEKLFF	TGTGCCAGCAGTCGGGAGGGGGCAACTAATGAAAAACTGTTTTTT
TRBV27	.	TRBJ2-2	14	.	CASTLRSNTGELFF	TGTGCCAGCACCCTAAGATCGAACACCGGGGAGCTGTTTTTT
TRBV19	TRBD2	TRBJ2-1	17	.	CASSSILGLASGDEQFF	TGTGCCAGTAGTTCCATCCTGGGACTAGCGTCAGGCGATGAGCAGTTCTTC
TRBV5-1	TRBD2	TRBJ2-5	15	.	CASSSTSGREETQYF	TGCGCCAGCAGCTCGACTAGCGGGAGGGAAGAGACCCAGTACTTC
TRBV7-8	.	TRBJ1-1	14	.	CASSFPGINTEAFF	TGTGCCAGCAGCTTTCCAGGTATTAACACTGAAGCTTTCTTT
TRBV30	TRBD1	TRBJ1-5	16	.	CAWSANRGWGNQPQHF	TGTGCCTGGAGTGCAAACAGGGGATGGGGCAATCAGCCCCAGCATTTT
TRBV10-3	.	TRBJ1-2	17	.	CAISEGTDGVANYGYTF	TGTGCCATCAGTGAGGGGACTGACGGGGTGGCTAACTATGGCTACACCTTC
TRBV4-1	.	TRBJ2-7	13	once	CASSQDAAYEQYF	TGCGCCAGCAGCCAAGATGCAGCCTACGAGCAGTACTTC
TRBV27	TRBD1	TRBJ1-5	17	.	CASSLYAAGQGNQPQHF	TGTGCCAGCAGTTTATATGCCGCTGGACAGGGTAATCAGCCCCAGCATTTT
TRBV29-1	TRBD1	TRBJ1-3	12	.	CSAGTGGNTIYF	TGCAGCGCTGGGACAGGGGGAAACACCATATATTTT
TRBV19	.	TRBJ2-3	15	.	CASSSSGASTDTQYF	TGTGCCAGTAGTTCGTCAGGGGCTAGCACAGATACGCAGTATTTT
TRBV2	.	TRBJ1-5	17	.	CASSEEAGGSLNQPQHF	TGTGCCAGCAGTGAAGAGGCGGGAGGGTCACTTAATCAGCCCCAGCATTTT
TRBV2	TRBD1	TRBJ1-1	15	.	CASSGGQIMNTEAFF	TGTGCCAGCAGTGGGGGACAGATCATGAACACTGAAGCTTTCTTT
TRBV30	TRBD1	TRBJ2-7	11	.	CAWGQGYEQYF	TGTGCCTGGGGACAGGGCTACGAGCAGTACTTC
TRBV18	.	TRBJ2-1	15	.	CASSPYLTYDNEQFF	TGTGCCAGCTCACCCTACCTAACTTACGACAATGAGCAGTTCTTC
TRBV27	.	TRBJ2-2	13	.	CASSFSNTGELFF	TGTGCCAGCAGTTTTTCAAACACCGGGGAGCTGTTTTTT